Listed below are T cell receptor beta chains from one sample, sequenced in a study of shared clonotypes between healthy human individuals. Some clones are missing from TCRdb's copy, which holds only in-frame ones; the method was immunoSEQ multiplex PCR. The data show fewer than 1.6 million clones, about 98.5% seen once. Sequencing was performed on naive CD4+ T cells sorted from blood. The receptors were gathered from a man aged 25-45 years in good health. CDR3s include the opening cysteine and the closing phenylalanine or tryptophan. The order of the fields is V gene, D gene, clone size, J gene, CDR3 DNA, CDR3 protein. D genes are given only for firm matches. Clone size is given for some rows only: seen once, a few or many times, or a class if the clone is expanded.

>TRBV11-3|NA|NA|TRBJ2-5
TGTGCCAGCAGCTTAGGGCCAAACCAAGAGACCCAGTACTTC
CASSLGPNQETQYF
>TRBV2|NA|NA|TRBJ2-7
TGTGCCAGCATTCTGAACAACTCCTACGAGCAGTACTTC
CASILNNSYEQYF
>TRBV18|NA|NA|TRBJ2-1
TGTGCCAGCTCACCGCGAGACCGCTACAATGAGCAGTTCTTC
CASSPRDRYNEQFF
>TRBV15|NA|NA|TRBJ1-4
TGTGCCACCAGCAGGGTGGGGCAGGAAAAACTGTTTTTT
CATSRVGQEKLFF
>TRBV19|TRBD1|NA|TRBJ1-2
TGTGCCAGTAGTCATGACAGGGCAAACTATGGCTACACCTTC
CASSHDRANYGYTF
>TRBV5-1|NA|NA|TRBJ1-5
TGCGCCAGCAGCTTCCAGGGAGGATCCGAGCCCCAGCATTTT
CASSFQGGSEPQHF
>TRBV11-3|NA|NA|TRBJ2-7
TGTGCCAGCAGCTTAGATGCGATTTCCCACGAGCAGTACTTC
CASSLDAISHEQYF
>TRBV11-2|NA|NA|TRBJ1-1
TGTGCCAGCAGCTTAGTGCGGAACACTGAAGCTTTCTTT
CASSLVRNTEAFF
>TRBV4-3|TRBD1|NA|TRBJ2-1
TGCGCCAGCAGCCAAGAGTCACGGGACAGCAATGAGCAGTTCTTC
CASSQESRDSNEQFF
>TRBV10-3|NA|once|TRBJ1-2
TGTGCCATCAGTGGCCTTTCCTATGGCTACACCTTC
CAISGLSYGYTF
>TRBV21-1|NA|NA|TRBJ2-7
TGTGCCAGCAGCGCCCCGGGACAAGGTCTCTGCGAGCAGTACTTC
CASSAPGQGLCEQYF
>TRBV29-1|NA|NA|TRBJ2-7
TGCAGCGTTGGGTATTCGGGCGAGCAGTACTTC
CSVGYSGEQYF
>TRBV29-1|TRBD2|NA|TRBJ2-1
TGCAGCGTGGGAGGGACTAGCGGGAGGATTGAGCAGTTCTTC
CSVGGTSGRIEQFF
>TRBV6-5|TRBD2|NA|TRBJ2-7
TGTGCCAGCACCCGAAGCGGGAGGGCCTCCTACGAGCAGTACTTC
CASTRSGRASYEQYF
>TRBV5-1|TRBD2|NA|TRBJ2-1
TGCGCCAGCAGCTTGGCAGTAGCGGGAGCCAACAATGAGCAGTTCTTC
CASSLAVAGANNEQFF
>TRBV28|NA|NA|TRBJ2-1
TGTGCCAGCAGTTTATTTTGGCCAAACGTCAGTGAGCAGTTCTTC
CASSLFWPNVSEQFF
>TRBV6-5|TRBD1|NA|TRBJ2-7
TGTGCCAGCAGGAACGACAGGGCCCCCTACGAGCAGTACTTC
CASRNDRAPYEQYF
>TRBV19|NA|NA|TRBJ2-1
TGTGCCAGTAGTAGAACAGCGTACAATGAGCAGTTCTTC
CASSRTAYNEQFF
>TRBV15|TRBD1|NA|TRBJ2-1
TGTGCCACCAGCGTCCGGGACAGGATCAATGAGCAGTTCTTC
CATSVRDRINEQFF
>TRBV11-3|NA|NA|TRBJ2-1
TGTGCCAGCAGCCCCGGGACTGTGAGACTCAGTGAGCAGTTCTTC
CASSPGTVRLSEQFF
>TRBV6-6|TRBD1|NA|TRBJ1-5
TGTGCCAGCAACGACAGGGGATCCGAATCCGATCAGCCCCAGCATTTT
CASNDRGSESDQPQHF
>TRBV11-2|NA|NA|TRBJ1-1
TGTGCCAGCAGCTTAGGGCGAGGGACCAGCACTGAAGCTTTCTTT
CASSLGRGTSTEAFF
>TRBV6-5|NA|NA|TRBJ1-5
TGTGCCAGCAGTTACTCGGGGCGACCTAATCAGCCCCAGCATTTT
CASSYSGRPNQPQHF
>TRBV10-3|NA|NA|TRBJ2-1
TGTGCCGTTAGGGGACTTTTGGTTGTAAATGAGCAGTTCTTC
CAVRGLLVVNEQFF
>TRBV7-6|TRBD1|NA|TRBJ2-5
TGTGCCAGCAGCTTAGTAGTCGCCGGGACAGGTACAGAGACCCAGTACTTC
CASSLVVAGTGTETQYF
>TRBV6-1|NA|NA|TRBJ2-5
TGTGCCAGCAGTGAAGCGCGAGGGCATGTAGGGCAAGAGACCCAGTACTTC
CASSEARGHVGQETQYF
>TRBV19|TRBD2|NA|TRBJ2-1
TGTGCCAGTGGACTAGCCAGCGGCCTGGGTACTTTCAATGAGCAGTTCTTC
CASGLASGLGTFNEQFF
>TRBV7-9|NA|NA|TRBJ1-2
TGTGCCAGCAGCCGGGAACTTCATATGGAGGGCTACACCTTC
CASSRELHMEGYTF
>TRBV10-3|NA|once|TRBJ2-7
TGTGCCATCAGGGGGATTATGGGGATCCTCCCTAACGAGCAGTACTTC
CAIRGIMGILPNEQYF
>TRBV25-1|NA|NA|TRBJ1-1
TGTGCCAGCAGTAAAGACAGGCGGGGGAACACTGAAGCTTTCTTT
CASSKDRRGNTEAFF
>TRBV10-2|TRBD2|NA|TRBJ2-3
TGCGCCAGCAAGTCAGTTCGGGGACTAGCGGGAGTTTCAGATACGCAGTATTTT
CASKSVRGLAGVSDTQYF
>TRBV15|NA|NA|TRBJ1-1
TGTGCCACCAGCAGAGATCAGAGGCCGAACACTGAAGCTTTCTTT
CATSRDQRPNTEAFF
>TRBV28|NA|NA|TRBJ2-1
TGCGGGAGTCGTCGGGAAAGGGGTGAGCAGTTCTTC
CGSRRERGEQFF
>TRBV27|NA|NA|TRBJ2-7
TGTGCCAGCAGCAGGGACGGGTTCTATGGCGAGCAGTACTTC
CASSRDGFYGEQYF
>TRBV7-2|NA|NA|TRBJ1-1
TGTGCCAGCAGCTCGCAACAGGGTCGGGGGACTGAAGCTTTCTTT
CASSSQQGRGTEAFF
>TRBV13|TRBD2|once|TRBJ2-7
TGTGCCAGCAGCTCGTCCGGCGGGAGTCGGCTCCACGAGCAGTACTTC
CASSSSGGSRLHEQYF
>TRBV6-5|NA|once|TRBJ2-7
TGTGCCAGCAGCTCCCCGGGAAGGGGCTCCTACGAGCAGTACTTC
CASSSPGRGSYEQYF
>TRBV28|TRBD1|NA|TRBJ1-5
TGTGCCAGCAGTTCATGGACAGGGGGCGGACAGCCCCAGCATTTT
CASSSWTGGGQPQHF
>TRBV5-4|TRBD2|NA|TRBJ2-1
TGTGCCAGCAGCTTGCCTAGCGGCTTCAACAATGAGCAGTTCTTC
CASSLPSGFNNEQFF
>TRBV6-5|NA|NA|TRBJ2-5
TGTGCCAGCAGTTACTTCGACAGTTTCCAAGAGACCCAGTACTTC
CASSYFDSFQETQYF
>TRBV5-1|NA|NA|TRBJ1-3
TGCGCCAGCAGCTGGGGCAGCCGGGACCTTGTCGGGAACACCATATATTTT
CASSWGSRDLVGNTIYF
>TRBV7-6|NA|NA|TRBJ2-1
TGTGCCAGCAGCTTAGTGGCAGGAATCATCTACAATGAGCAGTTCTTC
CASSLVAGIIYNEQFF
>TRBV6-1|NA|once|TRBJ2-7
TGTGCCAGCAGGGAAGGACATCTCGCCGAGCAGTACTTC
CASREGHLAEQYF
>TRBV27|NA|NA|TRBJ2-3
TGTGCCAGCAGTAGGGGACTTCGCACAGATACGCAGTATTTT
CASSRGLRTDTQYF
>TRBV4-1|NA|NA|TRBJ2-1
TGCGCCAGCAGCCAAGAGGCGGCTATTCTAAACAATGAGCAGTTCTTC
CASSQEAAILNNEQFF
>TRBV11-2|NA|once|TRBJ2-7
TGTGCCAGCAGCTTACCCCGGGCCCGAGGGCAGTACTTC
CASSLPRARGQYF
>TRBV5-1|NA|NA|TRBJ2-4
TGCGCCAGCAGCATGGAGGCCCCCCGGGGCATTCAGTACTTC
CASSMEAPRGIQYF
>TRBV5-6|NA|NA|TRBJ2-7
TGTGCCAGCAGCTTGTTCCTCGGCGGCGGGAACGAGCAGTACTTC
CASSLFLGGGNEQYF
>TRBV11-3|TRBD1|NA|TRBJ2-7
TGTGCCAGCAGCCCTGGGGGTGACAGGGCCTACGAGCAGTACTTC
CASSPGGDRAYEQYF